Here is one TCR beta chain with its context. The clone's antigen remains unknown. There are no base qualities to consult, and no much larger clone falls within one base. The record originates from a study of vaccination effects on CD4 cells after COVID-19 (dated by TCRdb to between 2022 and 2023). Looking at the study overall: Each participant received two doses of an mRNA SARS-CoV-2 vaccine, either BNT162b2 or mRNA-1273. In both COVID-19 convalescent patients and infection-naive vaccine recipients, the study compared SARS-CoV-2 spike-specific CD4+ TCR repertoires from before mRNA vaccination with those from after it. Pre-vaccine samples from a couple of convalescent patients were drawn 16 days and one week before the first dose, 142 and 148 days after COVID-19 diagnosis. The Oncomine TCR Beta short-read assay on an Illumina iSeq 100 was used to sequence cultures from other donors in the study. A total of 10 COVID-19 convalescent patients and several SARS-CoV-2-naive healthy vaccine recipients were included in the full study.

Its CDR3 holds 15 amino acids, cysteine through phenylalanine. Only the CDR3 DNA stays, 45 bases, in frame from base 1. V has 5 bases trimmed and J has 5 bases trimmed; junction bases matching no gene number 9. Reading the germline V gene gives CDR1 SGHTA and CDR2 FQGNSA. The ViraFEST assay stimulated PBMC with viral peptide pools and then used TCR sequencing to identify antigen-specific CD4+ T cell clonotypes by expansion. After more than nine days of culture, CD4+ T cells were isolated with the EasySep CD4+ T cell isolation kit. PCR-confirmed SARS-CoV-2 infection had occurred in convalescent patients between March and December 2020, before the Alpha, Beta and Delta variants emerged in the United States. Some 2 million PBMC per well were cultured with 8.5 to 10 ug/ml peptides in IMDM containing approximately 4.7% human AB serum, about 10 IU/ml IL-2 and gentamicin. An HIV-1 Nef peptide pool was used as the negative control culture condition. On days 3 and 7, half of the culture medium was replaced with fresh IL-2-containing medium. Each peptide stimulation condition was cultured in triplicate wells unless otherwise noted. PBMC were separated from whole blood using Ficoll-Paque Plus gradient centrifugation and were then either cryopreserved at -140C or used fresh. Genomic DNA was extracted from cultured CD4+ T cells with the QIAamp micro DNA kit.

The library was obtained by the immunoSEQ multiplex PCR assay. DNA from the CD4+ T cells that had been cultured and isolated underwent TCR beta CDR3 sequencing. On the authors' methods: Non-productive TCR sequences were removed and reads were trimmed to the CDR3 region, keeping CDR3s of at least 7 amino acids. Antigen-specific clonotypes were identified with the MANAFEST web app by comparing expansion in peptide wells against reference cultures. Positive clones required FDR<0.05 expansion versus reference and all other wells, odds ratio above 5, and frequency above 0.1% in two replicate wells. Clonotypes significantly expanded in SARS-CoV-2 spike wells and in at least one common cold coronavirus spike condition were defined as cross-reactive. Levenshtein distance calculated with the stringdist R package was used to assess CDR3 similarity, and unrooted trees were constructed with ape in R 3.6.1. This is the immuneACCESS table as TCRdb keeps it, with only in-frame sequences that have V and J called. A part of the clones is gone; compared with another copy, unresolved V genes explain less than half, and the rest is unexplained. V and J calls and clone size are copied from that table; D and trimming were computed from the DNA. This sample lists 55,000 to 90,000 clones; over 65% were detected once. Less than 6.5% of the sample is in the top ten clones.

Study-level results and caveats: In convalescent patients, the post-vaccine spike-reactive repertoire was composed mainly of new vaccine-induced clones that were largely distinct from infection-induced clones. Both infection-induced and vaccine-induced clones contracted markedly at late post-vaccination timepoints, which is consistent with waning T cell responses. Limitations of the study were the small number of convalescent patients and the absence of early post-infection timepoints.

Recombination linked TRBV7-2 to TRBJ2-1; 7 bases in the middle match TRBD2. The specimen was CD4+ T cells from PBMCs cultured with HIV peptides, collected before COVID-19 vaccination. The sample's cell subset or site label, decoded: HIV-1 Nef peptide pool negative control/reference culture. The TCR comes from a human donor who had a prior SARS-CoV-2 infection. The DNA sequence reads TGTGCCAGCAGCCCCAGTGGACTAGTCAACAATGAGCAGTTCTTC. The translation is CASSPSGLVNNEQFF.